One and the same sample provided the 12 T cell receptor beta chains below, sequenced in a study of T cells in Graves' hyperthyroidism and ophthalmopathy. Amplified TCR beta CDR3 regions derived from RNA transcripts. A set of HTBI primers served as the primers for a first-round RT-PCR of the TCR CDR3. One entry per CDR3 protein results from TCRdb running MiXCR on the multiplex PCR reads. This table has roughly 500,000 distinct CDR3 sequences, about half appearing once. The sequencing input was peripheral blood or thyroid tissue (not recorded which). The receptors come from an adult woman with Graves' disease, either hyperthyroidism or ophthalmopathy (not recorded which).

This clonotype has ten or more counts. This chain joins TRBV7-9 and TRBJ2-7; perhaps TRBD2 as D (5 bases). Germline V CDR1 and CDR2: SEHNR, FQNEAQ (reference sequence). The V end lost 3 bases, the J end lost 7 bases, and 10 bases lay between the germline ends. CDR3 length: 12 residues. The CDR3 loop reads CASSLGDLEQYF. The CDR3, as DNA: TGTGCCAGCAGCTTGGGAGACCTGGAGCAGTACTTC.

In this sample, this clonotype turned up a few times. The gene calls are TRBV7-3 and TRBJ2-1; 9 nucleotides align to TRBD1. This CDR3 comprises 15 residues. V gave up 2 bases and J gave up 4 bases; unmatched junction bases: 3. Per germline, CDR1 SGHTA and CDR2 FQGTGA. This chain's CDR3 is CASSLGDRGYNEQFF. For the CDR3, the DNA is TGTGCCAGCAGCTTAGGAGACAGGGGGTACAATGAGCAGTTCTTC.

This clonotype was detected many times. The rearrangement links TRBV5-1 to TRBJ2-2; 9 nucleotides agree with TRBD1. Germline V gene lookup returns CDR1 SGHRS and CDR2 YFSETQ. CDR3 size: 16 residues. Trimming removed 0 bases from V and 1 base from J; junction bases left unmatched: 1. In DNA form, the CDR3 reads TGCGCCAGCAGCTTGGAGGGACAGGGGAACACCGGGGAGCTGTTTTTT. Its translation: CASSLEGQGNTGELFF.

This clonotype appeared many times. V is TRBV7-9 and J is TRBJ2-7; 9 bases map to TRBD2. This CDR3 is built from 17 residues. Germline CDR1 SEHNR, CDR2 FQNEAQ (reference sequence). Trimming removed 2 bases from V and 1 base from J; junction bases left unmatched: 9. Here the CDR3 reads CASSLSTSGWPSYEQYF. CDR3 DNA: TGTGCCAGCAGCTTAAGTACTAGCGGGTGGCCGTCCTACGAGCAGTACTTC.

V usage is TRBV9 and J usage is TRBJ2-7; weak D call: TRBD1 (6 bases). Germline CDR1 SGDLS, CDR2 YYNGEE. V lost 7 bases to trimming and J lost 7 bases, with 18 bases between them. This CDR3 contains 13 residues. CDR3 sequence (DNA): TGTGCCAGCGCCCAAGGGGACACCGGGGAGCAGTACTTC. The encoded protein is CASAQGDTGEQYF. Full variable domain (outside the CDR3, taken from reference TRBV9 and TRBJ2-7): DSGVTQTPKHLITATGQRVTLRCSPRSGDLSVYWYQQSLDQGLQFLIQYYNGEERAKGNILERFSAQQFPDLHSELNLSSLELGDSALYFCASAQGDTGEQYFGPGTRLTVT.

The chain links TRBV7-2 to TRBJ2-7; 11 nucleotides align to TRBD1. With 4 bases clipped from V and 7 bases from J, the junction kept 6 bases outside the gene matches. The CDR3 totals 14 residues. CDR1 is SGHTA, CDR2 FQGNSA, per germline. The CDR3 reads CASSSGQGGQEQYF. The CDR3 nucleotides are TGTGCCAGCAGCTCGGGACAGGGGGGACAAGAGCAGTACTTC.

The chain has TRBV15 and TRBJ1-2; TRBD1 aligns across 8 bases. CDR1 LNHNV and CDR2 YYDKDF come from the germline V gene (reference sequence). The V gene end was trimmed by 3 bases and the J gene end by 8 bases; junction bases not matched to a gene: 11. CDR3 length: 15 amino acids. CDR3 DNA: TGTGCCACCAGCAGTGCTAGGGTTGACAGGGGAGGCTACACCTTC. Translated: CATSSARVDRGGYTF.

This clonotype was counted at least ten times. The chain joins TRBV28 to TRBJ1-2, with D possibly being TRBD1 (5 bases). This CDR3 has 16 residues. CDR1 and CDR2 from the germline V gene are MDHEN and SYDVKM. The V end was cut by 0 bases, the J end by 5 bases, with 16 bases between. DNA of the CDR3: TGTGCCAGCAGTTTATGGACTCGACAGCGCGTTTATGGCTACACCTTC. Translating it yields CASSLWTRQRVYGYTF.

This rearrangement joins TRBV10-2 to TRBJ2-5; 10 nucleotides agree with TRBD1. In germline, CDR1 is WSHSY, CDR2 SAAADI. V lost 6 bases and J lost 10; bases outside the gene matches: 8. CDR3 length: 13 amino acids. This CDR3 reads CASSHGQGVIQYF. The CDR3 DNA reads TGCGCCAGCAGCCACGGACAGGGGGTGATCCAGTACTTC.

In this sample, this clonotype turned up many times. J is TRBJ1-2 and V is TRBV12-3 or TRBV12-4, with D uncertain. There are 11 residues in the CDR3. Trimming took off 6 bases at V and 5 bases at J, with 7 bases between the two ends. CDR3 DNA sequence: TGTGCCAGCAGGCGTCGGTATGGCTACACCTTC. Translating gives CASRRRYGYTF.

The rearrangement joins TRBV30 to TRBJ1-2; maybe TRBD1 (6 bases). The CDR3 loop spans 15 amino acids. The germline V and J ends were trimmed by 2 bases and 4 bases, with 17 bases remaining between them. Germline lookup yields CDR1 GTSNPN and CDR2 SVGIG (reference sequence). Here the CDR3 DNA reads TGTGCCTGGAGTTCCATGTCGACAGGCACCTATGGCTACACCTTC. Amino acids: CAWSSMSTGTYGYTF.

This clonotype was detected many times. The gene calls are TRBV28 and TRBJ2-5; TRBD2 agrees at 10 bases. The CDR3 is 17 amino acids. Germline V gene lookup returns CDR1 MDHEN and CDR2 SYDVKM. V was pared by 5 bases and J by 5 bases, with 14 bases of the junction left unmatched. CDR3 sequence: CASSPLVLAGARETQYF. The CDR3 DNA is TGTGCCAGCAGTCCACTCGTCCTAGCGGGGGCTAGGGAGACCCAGTACTTC. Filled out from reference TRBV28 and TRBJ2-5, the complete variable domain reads DVKVTQSSRYLVKRTGEKVFLECVQDMDHENMFWYRQDPGLGLRLIYFSYDVKMKEKGDIPEGYSVSREKKERFSLILESASTNQTSMYLCASSPLVLAGARETQYFGPGTRLLVL.